The subject of this entry is one T cell receptor beta chain. Its binding antigen is unknown. No quality values exist for individual bases; no much larger clone is one base distant. The donors were roughly 40 Caucasian individuals from Russia, aged roughly 6 to 90 years, who were systemically healthy. Each donor gave ten milliliters of peripheral blood, collected into EDTA-treated Vacutainer tubes. Ficoll-Paque density-gradient centrifugation was used to isolate PBMCs, with at least 6.5 million obtained per sample. Total RNA was extracted from PBMCs with Trizol reagent, with at least 5 micrograms obtained per sample. For every donor, flow cytometry on a PBMC aliquot measured the percentage of naive CD45RAhigh/CD27high T cells. The protocol used for the library was 5' RACE. Instrument on record: Illumina HiSeq 2500. A second PCR of 7 to 11 cycles was run with a J-beta primer mix and a sample-barcoded 5' primer. A template-switch 5' adaptor carrying 12 random nucleotides introduced a unique molecular identifier onto each TCR beta cDNA molecule. Each sample yielded at least 2.5 million CDR3-containing paired-end reads. All of the RNA was converted into first-strand cDNA using the Mint cDNA synthesis kit, with a TRBC-specific oligonucleotide serving as the primer. Following uracil-DNA glycosylase treatment, all cDNA underwent a first 18-cycle PCR with the universal primers M1SS and BC2_uni_R. The paper's data handling went like this. For normalization, 1 million high-quality reads, each with a distinct molecular identifier, were randomly selected from each sample. Instead of being binned into consensus sequences, reads that shared molecular identifiers were thrown out. CDR3 identification, clonotype clustering and error correction used MiTCR with a Q25 quality threshold and the strictest error-elimination algorithm. Lower-bound total TCR beta diversity was estimated with a nonparametric unseen species model using Euler transformation. TCRdb redid the processing of the public reads, applying fastp at Q25 and MiXCR, and retained in-frame beta chains. Each CDR3 protein gets just one entry, which takes the most common genes and DNA from the rows behind it. For this entry, the V and J calls and clone size follow TCRdb and not the study's own pipeline. For this sample there are about 640,000 distinct CDR3 sequences; roughly three fifths appear just once. Of the sample, more than 35% is held by the ten largest clones.

This record comes from a study of blood T cells in healthy people across ages (dated by TCRdb to between 2015 and 2017). Broadly, across the study: In model experiments, template switching captured roughly one uniquely barcoded TCR beta cDNA molecule for every two T cells. The study measured age-related changes in TCR beta repertoire diversity using deep sequencing normalized with unique cDNA molecular identifiers. The donors were divided into four age groups: young (average around 16 years), middle-aged (approximately 39), aged (under 70) and long-lived (around 80). To avoid experimental bias, donors of different ages were distributed randomly across sequencing lanes. Using the same blood draw, the study looked at two additional independent replicas of 1 million unique cDNA reads for two donors, one aged 18 to 30 and the other aged 80 or older. Here is what the overall study found, with its caveats: Donor CMV infection status was unknown, potentially confounding age-related changes in expanded clonotypes. Total diversity estimates from one million sequenced T cells were considered lower bounds and underestimates. Bulk unsorted PBMC profiling prevented conclusive comparison of naive and antigen-experienced compartments. Observed TCR beta diversity per million T cells fell roughly linearly with age, and a significant reduction was already apparent by age about 38. Observed TCR beta diversity correlated strongly with the percentage of naive T cells measured by flow cytometry. Compared with the aged group, the long-lived group had more naive CD4+ T cells, fewer expanded clones and increased TCR diversity, a pattern suggesting age selection.

CDR1 and CDR2, looked up from the germline V gene, are SQVTM and ANQGSEA. The CDR3 measures 12 amino acids from cysteine to phenylalanine. The kept DNA is CDR3 alone, 36 bases in frame from the first base. The sequence is built from TRBV29-1 and TRBJ2-7; the D region is possibly TRBD1 or TRBD2, each matching across 6 bases. The source of this sequence is a man in his 60s in good health. The material sequenced was blood. The DNA is as follows: TGCAGTGGAGGGGGAACCTCCTACGAGCAGTACTTC. It codes for CSGGGTSYEQYF.